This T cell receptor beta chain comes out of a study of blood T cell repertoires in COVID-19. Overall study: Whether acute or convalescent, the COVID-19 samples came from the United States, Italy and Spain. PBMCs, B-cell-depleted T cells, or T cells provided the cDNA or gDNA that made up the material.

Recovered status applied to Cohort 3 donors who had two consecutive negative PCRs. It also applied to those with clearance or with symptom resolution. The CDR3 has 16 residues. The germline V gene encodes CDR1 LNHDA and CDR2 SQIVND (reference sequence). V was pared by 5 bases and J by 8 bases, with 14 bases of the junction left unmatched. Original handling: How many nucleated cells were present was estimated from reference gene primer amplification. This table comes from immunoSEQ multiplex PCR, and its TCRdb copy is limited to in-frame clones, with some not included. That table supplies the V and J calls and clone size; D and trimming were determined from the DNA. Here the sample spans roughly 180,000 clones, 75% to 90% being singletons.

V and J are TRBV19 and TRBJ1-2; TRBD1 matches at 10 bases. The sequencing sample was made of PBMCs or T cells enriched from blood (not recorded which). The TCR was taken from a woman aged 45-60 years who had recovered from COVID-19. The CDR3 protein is CASSSTPTGGTGGYTF. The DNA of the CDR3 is TGTGCCAGTAGTTCCACCCCGACAGGGGGCACGGGCGGCTACACCTTC. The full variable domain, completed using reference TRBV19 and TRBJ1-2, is DGGITQSPKYLFRKEGQNVTLSCEQNLNHDAMYWYRQDPGQGLRLIYYSQIVNDFQKGDIAEGYSVSREKKESFPLTVTSAQKNPTAFYLCASSSTPTGGTGGYTFGSGTRLTVV.